The rows below give T cell receptor beta chains drawn from one sample of a study of cytomegalovirus exposure and HLA in healthy donors. Sequencing was performed with immunoSEQ multiplex PCR; in TCRdb, only in-frame clones are kept and a portion is missing. Of approximately 170,000 clones in the sample, around three quarters were seen once. Source material: PBMCs. All receptors derive from a woman aged 45-59 years in good health and CMV-seronegative. The CDR3 runs from the conserved cysteine through the conserved F or W. A row's size may be missing; if present it is once, few, many or a size class.

V	size	length	J	CDR3
TRBV5-1	NA	15	TRBJ1-4	CASSFLGQANEKLFF
TRBV19	NA	19	TRBJ1-2	CASSILGSGTGGLGYGYTF
TRBV28	NA	14	TRBJ1-5	CASSLIGGRQPQHF
TRBV27	once	16	TRBJ1-1	CASSFLLTGPNTEAFF
TRBV11-2	NA	18	TRBJ2-2	CASSPGLAGGRDTGELFF
TRBV5-1	NA	16	TRBJ1-1	CASSLVARGMNTEAFF
TRBV28	NA	14	TRBJ2-1	CASRSGGSYNEQFF
TRBV6-5	NA	13	TRBJ2-7	CASSPDRHYEQYF
TRBV19	NA	15	TRBJ2-1	CASSIPGQGGHEQFF
TRBV18	NA	15	TRBJ2-5	CASSPKSSGRETQYF
TRBV7-8	NA	12	TRBJ1-2	CASSPFTGGYTF
TRBV11-2	few	13	TRBJ2-1	CASSLSLSGEQFF
TRBV7-9	NA	10	TRBJ1-2	CSSGNYGYTF
TRBV9	few	15	TRBJ2-1	CASSASSGRAGEQFF
TRBV7-9	NA	14	TRBJ1-2	CASSSGQGGEGYTF
TRBV7-2	NA	14	TRBJ2-1	CASSLGLPANEQFF